These T cell receptor beta chains were read from a single sample in a study of spatial heterogeneity in lung cancer. MiXCR was run by TCRdb on the 5' RACE reads, yielding one entry per CDR3 protein. The data contain 45,000 to 65,000 distinct CDR3 sequences, around 7.7% of them seen just once; the ten biggest clones take up 35% to 45%. The sequencing here drew on PBMCs, taken at follow-up. The source of these receptors is a female donor with early-stage non-small cell lung cancer. Both conserved end residues are part of each CDR3. The D gene is left open where the match is weak. For some rows the clone size is stated as once, few or many, or as a class when expanded; others skip it.

V gene	clone size	J gene	D gene	CDR3 DNA	CDR3 protein
TRBV20-1	few	TRBJ1-2	TRBD1	TGCAGTGCTAGAGGAGGGGGCGCCAGCTATGGCTACACCTTC	CSARGGGASYGYTF
TRBV12-5	few	TRBJ2-3	-	TGTGCTAGTGGTTTGGGCCGGTCAACTAAGGCGGCAGATACGCAGTATTTT	CASGLGRSTKAADTQYF
TRBV10-3	few	TRBJ2-7	-	TGTGCCATCAGTGCTTTTCGCGACGCTTACGAGCAGTACTTC	CAISAFRDAYEQYF
TRBV20-1	-	TRBJ1-5	-	TGCAGTGCTCCCCCAGGGTATAGCAATCAGCCCCAGCATTTT	CSAPPGYSNQPQHF
TRBV6-1	few	TRBJ2-5	-	TGTGCCAGCGGGGGCGAGTGGTACCAAGAGACCCAGTACTTC	CASGGEWYQETQYF
TRBV18	-	TRBJ1-6	-	TGTGCCAGCTCCCAATGGGGGGCTGATGGAGGTTCACCCCTCCACTTT	CASSQWGADGGSPLHF
TRBV7-9	few	TRBJ2-2	-	TGTGCCAGCAGCTTATCACAGTACACCGGGGAGCTGTTTTTT	CASSLSQYTGELFF
TRBV5-6	many	TRBJ2-3	TRBD1	TGTGCCAGCAGCTTGTCTGGGACAGGGACAGATACGCAGTATTTT	CASSLSGTGTDTQYF
TRBV6-5	many	TRBJ2-7	TRBD1	TGTGCCAGCAGGGCCCGTTTTGGGGACAGGGGTTACGAGCAGTACTTC	CASRARFGDRGYEQYF
TRBV7-2	-	TRBJ1-1	-	TGTGCCAGCAGGGTAGGTCTGAACACTGAAGCTTTCTTT	CASRVGLNTEAFF
TRBV29-1	many	TRBJ2-2	-	TGCAGCGTTGCAAGTCGGTATTCATCTTCGAACACCGGGGAGCTGTTTTTT	CSVASRYSSSNTGELFF
TRBV7-9	-	TRBJ1-2	-	TGTGCCAGCAGCTTAGACAGGGAAGCTAACTATGGCTACACCTTC	CASSLDREANYGYTF
TRBV28	-	TRBJ2-3	TRBD2	TGTGCCAGCAGACCACTAGCGGGGGGGCCAGGAGATACGCAGTATTTT	CASRPLAGGPGDTQYF
TRBV20-1	few	TRBJ1-2	-	TGCAGTGCGATGACAGAGGACTTCTATGGCTACACCTTC	CSAMTEDFYGYTF
TRBV4-1	few	TRBJ2-3	-	TGCGCCAGCAGCCAAGGACATAATACAGATACGCAGTATTTT	CASSQGHNTDTQYF
TRBV3-1	many	TRBJ1-1	TRBD1	TGTGCCAGCAGCCCCGGACAGGGGCGGGGGTTGGGGAACACTGAAGCTTTCTTT	CASSPGQGRGLGNTEAFF
TRBV12-3/TRBV12-4	many	TRBJ2-7	TRBD1	TGTGCCAGCAGGCGCTCGGGACAGATCTACGAGCAGTACTTC	CASRRSGQIYEQYF
TRBV5-1	-	TRBJ2-3	-	TGCGCCAGCAGCTCACAGGGCACAGATACGCAGTATTTT	CASSSQGTDTQYF